Below, 30 T cell receptor beta chains from the same sample are listed, as sequenced in a study of PD-1 blockade in classical Hodgkin lymphoma. Profiled with immunoSEQ multiplex PCR; TCRdb holds only in-frame clones, not every one. The data contain tens of thousands of clones, under 90% of them singletons. There was relapse after autologous stem cell transplantation in every patient, and there was variation in brentuximab vedotin exposure. Sample: peripheral blood mononuclear cells (PBMCs), taken at baseline. Every receptor here comes from a human donor with classical Hodgkin lymphoma.

This chain joins TRBV30 and TRBJ2-7; D is possibly TRBD1 (5 bases). CDR1 and CDR2 from the germline V gene are GTSNPN and SVGIG (reference sequence). This CDR3 is 11 amino acids long. V was trimmed by 5 bases and J by 6 bases, leaving 11 bases between them. CDR3 nucleotide sequence: TGTGCCTGGTCAAGAAGGGGCGAGCAGTACTTC. Residues: CAWSRRGEQYF.

This clone was seen a few times. The rearrangement uses TRBV5-1 and TRBJ2-1, with a tentative D call TRBD2 (5 bases). Germline V gene lookup returns CDR1 SGHRS and CDR2 YFSETQ. The CDR3 loop spans 14 amino acids. V was clipped by 4 bases and J by 2 bases, with 10 bases between them. CDR3 region: CASSDPGAYNEQFF. The CDR3 region has the DNA TGCGCCAGCAGCGACCCCGGGGCCTACAATGAGCAGTTCTTC.

This chain uses TRBV2 with TRBJ2-6, with 11 bases identical to TRBD1. CDR1 and CDR2 (germline): SNHLY, FYNNEI. The junction had 9 bases not matched to a gene; V was cut back by 5 bases and J by 0 bases. This CDR3 contains 19 residues. CDR3 DNA: TGTGCCAGCAGTTGGATAGGACAGGGGGCCTCCTCTGGGGCCAACGTCCTGACTTTC. Amino acid sequence: CASSWIGQGASSGANVLTF.

The V and J genes are TRBV27 and TRBJ1-3, with a possible D match to TRBD1 (5 bases). V lost 0 bases to trimming and J lost 2 bases, with 17 bases between them. Germline assignment: CDR1 MNHEY and CDR2 SMNVEV (reference sequence). The CDR3 contains 18 residues. The chain's CDR3 is CASSLSAVAGSAGNTIYF. In DNA, the CDR3 is TGTGCCAGCAGTTTATCGGCGGTGGCAGGGTCGGCTGGAAACACCATATATTTT.

In this sample, this clone turned up a few times. The rearrangement joins TRBV7-2 to TRBJ1-2, with no clear D. Germline V CDR1 and CDR2: SGHTA, FQGNSA. Trimming left V 7 bases short and J 1 base short, with 10 bases between. The CDR3 runs 13 residues. CDR3: CASTSVVNYGYTF. CDR3 nucleotide sequence: TGTGCCAGCACCTCAGTGGTTAACTATGGCTACACCTTC.

V and J are TRBV5-8 and TRBJ1-5; TRBD1 might be the D (6 bases). There are 13 residues in the CDR3. In germline, CDR1 is SGHTS, CDR2 YDEGEE. The germline V and J ends were trimmed by 7 bases and 7 bases, with 15 bases remaining between them. The CDR3 loop is CASGRQVGQPQHF. CDR3 in DNA: TGTGCCAGCGGCAGACAGGTCGGCCAGCCCCAGCATTTT.

The chain carries TRBV19 and TRBJ2-7; a weak D match, TRBD2 (6 bases). This CDR3 region has 13 residues. Germline V lookup: CDR1 LNHDA, CDR2 SQIVND (reference sequence). The V end was cut by 5 bases, the J end by 2 bases, with 10 bases between. This CDR3 is CASSPAGPYEQYF. CDR3 bases: TGTGCCAGTAGTCCTGCGGGACCCTACGAGCAGTACTTC.

The chain recombines TRBV29-1 with TRBJ1-2; 7 nucleotides agree with TRBD1. The junction had 9 bases not matched to a gene; V was cut back by 4 bases and J by 7 bases. Germline CDR1 is SQVTM and CDR2 is ANQGSEA. The CDR3 totals 13 residues. This CDR3 reads CSVVTGSTGGYTF. The CDR3 bases are TGCAGCGTTGTGACAGGGTCTACCGGTGGCTACACCTTC.

V usage is TRBV5-3 and J usage is TRBJ1-5; D not certain. TRBV5-3 is treated as an ORF (open reading frame) with a function not yet certain. Trimming took 4 bases from V and 3 from J, leaving 23 bases between them. This CDR3 is 18 amino acids long. CDR3 bases: TGTGCCAGAAGCCGCCATCGCTTATTCCTCCGGAACAATCAGCCCCAGCATTTT. Its protein is CARSRHRLFLRNNQPQHF.

This sequence joins TRBV25-1 and TRBJ2-7; D is undetermined. V shed 2 bases and J shed 3 bases, with 17 bases lying between them. The CDR3 contains 16 residues. Germline values: CDR1 MGHDK, CDR2 SYGVNS. The CDR3 coding sequence is TGTGCCAGCAGTGAAGGCGCGTTACCCTCCAACTACGAGCAGTACTTC. Protein: CASSEGALPSNYEQYF.

This clone was seen only a few times. The chain has TRBV15 and TRBJ2-7, with 9 bases lining up with TRBD1. Losses at the gene ends were 1 base for V and 5 bases for J; bases not matched to a gene: 9. The CDR3 spans 16 residues. Germline assignment: CDR1 LNHNV and CDR2 YYDKDF (reference sequence). CDR3 nucleotides: TGTGCCACCAGCAGAGTAACCGGGACAGGGAGGGACGAGCAGTACTTC. Its translation is CATSRVTGTGRDEQYF.

This clone was observed a few times. This chain links TRBV5-6 with TRBJ2-1; D gene uncertain. The CDR3 runs 14 residues. V lost 2 bases and J lost 0, with 6 bases in between. Per germline, CDR1 SGHDT and CDR2 YYEEEE. CDR3 loop: CASSFDGSYNEQFF. DNA of the CDR3: TGTGCCAGCAGCTTTGACGGCTCCTACAATGAGCAGTTCTTC.

The chain carries TRBV19 and TRBJ1-1; 7 nucleotides align to TRBD1. This CDR3 has 14 residues. V lost 6 bases to trimming and J lost 8 bases; unmatched junction nucleotides: 12. CDR1 LNHDA and CDR2 SQIVND come from the germline V gene (reference sequence). CDR3 sequence reads: CASRPIRDRKEAFF. The CDR3 DNA reads as TGTGCCAGTAGACCGATCCGGGACAGAAAGGAAGCTTTCTTT.

The rearrangement uses TRBV7-9 and TRBJ2-2; 8 nucleotides agree with TRBD1. The V gene end was trimmed by 0 bases and the J gene end by 1 base; junction bases not matched to a gene: 1. The length of the CDR3 is 16 residues. Per germline, CDR1 SEHNR and CDR2 FQNEAQ (reference sequence). The CDR3 sequence is CASSLAGTGNTGELFF. The CDR3, as DNA: TGTGCCAGCAGCTTAGCCGGGACAGGGAACACCGGGGAGCTGTTTTTT. Filled out from reference TRBV7-9 and TRBJ2-2, the complete variable domain reads DTGVSQNPRHKITKRGQNVTFRCDPISEHNRLYWYRQTLGQGPEFLTYFQNEAQLEKSRLLSDRFSAERPKGSFSTLEIQRTEQGDSAMYLCASSLAGTGNTGELFFGEGSRLTVL.

This chain uses TRBV25-1 with TRBJ2-2, with TRBD2 identical over 7 bases. J lost 3 bases, V lost 4 bases, and 2 bases had no gene match. The CDR3 extends over 14 amino acids. CDR1 is MGHDK and CDR2 is SYGVNS in the germline V gene. CDR3 DNA: TGTGCCAGCAGTGGGGGGAGGGACACCGGGGAGCTGTTTTTT. This encodes CASSGGRDTGELFF.

The chain recombines TRBV6-1 with TRBJ2-6; no firm D call. Germline-derived CDR1 and CDR2 are MNHNS and SASEGT. The V end was cut by 6 bases, the J end by 2 bases, with 8 bases between. The CDR3 is made up of 14 amino acids. The CDR3: CASRSPTGANVLTF. The DNA for the CDR3 is TGTGCCAGCAGGAGTCCCACTGGGGCCAACGTCCTGACTTTC.

V usage is TRBV29-1 and J usage is TRBJ2-3; 9 bases are a match to TRBD2. The junction had 5 bases not matched to a gene; V was cut back by 1 base and J by 6 bases. The CDR3 has 14 amino acids. CDR1 is SQVTM and CDR2 is ANQGSEA in the germline V gene. CDR3 sequence (DNA): TGCAGCGTTGAAGGGCGGGAGGGCTCGGATACGCAGTATTTT. The encoded protein is CSVEGREGSDTQYF.

The chain couples TRBV7-8 to TRBJ1-5, with TRBD1 matching 8 bases. The CDR3 has 14 amino acids. Germline V CDR1 and CDR2: SGHVS, FQNEAQ. J lost 5 bases, V lost 5 bases, and 5 bases had no gene match. The CDR3 bases are TGTGCCAGCAGCCCTGGACAGGGTTATCAGCCCCAGCATTTT. Amino acids: CASSPGQGYQPQHF. The full variable domain, with the rest looked up from reference TRBV7-8 and TRBJ1-5, is GAGVSQSPRYKVAKRGQDVALRCDPISGHVSLFWYQQALGQGPEFLTYFQNEAQLDKSGLPSDRFFAERPEGSVSTLKIQRTQQEDSAVYLCASSPGQGYQPQHFGDGTRLSIL.

The gene calls are TRBV6-5 and TRBJ2-2, with D possibly TRBD1 on 6 matching bases. V was pared by 8 bases and J by 2 bases, with 15 bases between. The length of the CDR3 is 15 residues. CDR1 is MNHEY, CDR2 SVGAGI, per germline. The CDR3 nucleotides read TGTGCCAGCGGGGGCGGCAGAATAAACACCGGGGAGCTGTTTTTT. Its translation is CASGGGRINTGELFF.

This clone was recorded a few times. The rearrangement uses TRBV28 and TRBJ1-5; 7 positions agree with TRBD1. Germline-derived CDR1 and CDR2 are MDHEN and SYDVKM. CDR3 length: 17 amino acids. J gave up 2 bases and V 3 bases, and 10 bases lay outside the gene matches. The CDR3 here is CASSLLVGTAGNQPQHF. DNA of the CDR3: TGTGCCAGCAGTTTGTTAGTCGGGACAGCAGGCAATCAGCCCCAGCATTTT.

With regard to this clone: The junction does not match germline at one end; this may be a read error. The J gene is TRBJ2-7, the V gene TRBV19, with D unresolved. Germline CDR1 and CDR2: LNHDA and SQIVND (reference sequence). This CDR3 contains 14 residues. The CDR3 coding sequence is TGTGCCAGTAGTATGCTCGCTGGCTCCTACGGGCAGTACTTC. It is translated as CASSMLAGSYGQYF.

The chain uses TRBV13 and TRBJ1-4, with 8 bases matching TRBD1. CDR1 and CDR2 from the germline V gene are PRHDT and FYEKMQ (reference sequence). The trim removed 4 bases at V and 6 bases at J, leaving 1 base unmatched. There are 13 residues in the CDR3. CDR3 loop: CASSSRGHEKLFF. DNA for the CDR3: TGTGCCAGCAGCTCCAGGGGGCATGAAAAACTGTTTTTT. The full variable domain, rest sourced from reference TRBV13 and TRBJ1-4, is AAGVIQSPRHLIKEKRETATLKCYPIPRHDTVYWYQQGPGQDPQFLISFYEKMQSDKGSIPDRFSAQQFSDYHSELNMSSLELGDSALYFCASSSRGHEKLFFGSGTQLSVL.

This clone was recorded only once. This chain uses TRBV30 with TRBJ2-5; 8 bases fit TRBD2. Germline V lookup: CDR1 GTSNPN, CDR2 SVGIG (reference sequence). Trimming at V came to 2 bases and at J to 4 bases, leaving 6 bases not matched to a gene. The CDR3 contains 14 residues. The CDR3 protein is CAWSQVAGRETQYF. CDR3 in DNA: TGTGCCTGGAGTCAGGTAGCGGGACGAGAGACCCAGTACTTC.

This rearrangement joins TRBV7-2 to TRBJ2-7; TRBD2 is a possible D gene (6 bases). V was clipped by 5 bases and J by 3 bases, with 14 bases between them. The CDR3 has 14 residues. Germline values: CDR1 SGHTA, CDR2 FQGNSA. The CDR3 DNA is TGTGCCAGCAGCCTTGAGGGAGGTTTCTACGAGCAGTACTTC. Its protein product is CASSLEGGFYEQYF.

The chain couples TRBV7-2 to TRBJ1-5; 10 bases line up with TRBD1. V was pared by 1 base and J by 5 bases, with 5 bases of the junction left unmatched. Germline-derived CDR1 and CDR2 are SGHTA and FQGNSA. The CDR3 has 16 residues. CDR3 sequence reads: CASSLGSGTGDQPQHF. In DNA form, the CDR3 reads TGTGCCAGCAGCTTAGGGTCCGGGACAGGGGATCAGCCCCAGCATTTT. The variable domain in full, completed from reference TRBV7-2 and TRBJ1-5, reads GAGVSQSPSNKVTEKGKDVELRCDPISGHTALYWYRQSLGQGLEFLIYFQGNSAPDKSGLPSDRFSAERTGGSVSTLTIQRTQQEDSAVYLCASSLGSGTGDQPQHFGDGTRLSIL.

Here the CDR3 reads CASSSGISSTDTQYF. CDR3 DNA sequence: TGTGCCAGCAGCTCCGGGATTTCCAGCACAGATACGCAGTATTTT. The chain employs TRBV7-9 and TRBJ2-3; tentative D call: TRBD2 (5 bases). The ends were cut back, 4 bases at V and 0 bases at J, with 11 bases in the middle. The CDR3 extends over 15 amino acids. CDR1 is SEHNR, CDR2 FQNEAQ, per germline (reference sequence).

Of note for this clone: Mismatch with germline at one junction end may stem from a read error. CDR3: CSARAGSEGSF. Written as DNA, the CDR3 is TGCAGTGCTAGAGCTGGCAGCGAGGGATCCTTC. V is TRBV20-1 and J is TRBJ2-7, with D possibly TRBD2 on 5 matching bases. This CDR3 has 11 amino acids. The germline gives CDR1 DFQATT, CDR2 SNEGSKA (reference sequence).

This clone has only a few counts. The chain couples TRBV5-1 to TRBJ1-1, with 7 bases lining up with TRBD1. Trimming took 2 bases from V and 3 from J; bases not matched to a gene: 13. There are 17 residues in the CDR3. Germline lookup yields CDR1 SGHRS and CDR2 YFSETQ. CDR3 in amino acids: CASSLSRQGGRHTEAFF. The CDR3 coding sequence is TGCGCCAGCAGCTTATCCAGACAGGGCGGGAGGCACACTGAAGCTTTCTTT. Drawing the rest from reference TRBV5-1 and TRBJ1-1, the complete variable domain is KAGVTQTPRYLIKTRGQQVTLSCSPISGHRSVSWYQQTPGQGLQFLFEYFSETQRNKGNFPGRFSGRQFSNSRSEMNVSTLELGDSALYLCASSLSRQGGRHTEAFFGQGTRLTVV.

In nucleotides, the CDR3 is TGTGCCTGGAGTCTCGACTTGATACAGGGACTGTTTTTT. Encoded protein: CAWSLDLIQGLFF. V gene TRBV30 combines with J gene TRBJ1-4, with a weak D call TRBD1 (6 bases). V lost 2 bases, J lost 13 bases, and 17 bases lay in between. Per the germline V gene, CDR1 is GTSNPN and CDR2 is SVGIG (reference sequence). The CDR3 covers 13 residues.

This chain links TRBV23-1 with TRBJ1-5; maybe TRBD1 (6 bases). TRBV23-1 is flagged as an ORF with uncertain function. The V and J ends lost 3 bases and 5 bases respectively, with 11 bases between them. The length of the CDR3 is 14 residues. The CDR3 coding sequence is TGCGCCAGCAGTCAGACAGGAGTACATCAGCCCCAGCATTTT. Translating it yields CASSQTGVHQPQHF.